This entry lists 6 T cell receptor beta chains sequenced from one sample in a study of CD8+ T cells in alopecia areata. RNA, once extracted, was reverse transcribed into cDNA for use as the sequencing template. The method was immunoSEQ multiplex PCR; TCRdb's version includes in-frame clones alone and lacks a portion of them. Here the sample spans about 140,000 clones, 55% being singletons. Sequenced sample: CD4+ T cells sorted from blood. The receptors originated from a human donor in good health.

This clone was detected a few times. This chain links TRBV7-9 with TRBJ2-1; D not certain. Germline-derived CDR1 and CDR2 are SEHNR and FQNEAQ (reference sequence). The CDR3 has 12 amino acids. The V gene lost 3 bases and the J gene lost 10 bases, with 10 bases spanning the gap. CDR3 region: CASSLSVSEQFF. CDR3 nucleotide sequence: TGTGCCAGCAGCTTGTCGGTCAGCGAGCAGTTCTTC. Full variable domain (rest looked up from reference TRBV7-9 and TRBJ2-1): DTGVSQNPRHKITKRGQNVTFRCDPISEHNRLYWYRQTLGQGPEFLTYFQNEAQLEKSRLLSDRFSAERPKGSFSTLEIQRTEQGDSAMYLCASSLSVSEQFFGPGTRLTVL.

The rearrangement uses TRBV29-1 and TRBJ1-2; unclear D gene. CDR1 is SQVTM, CDR2 ANQGSEA, per germline. V lost 4 bases to trimming and J lost 3 bases, with 9 bases between them. This CDR3 contains 12 residues. The chain's CDR3 is CSVGTVDYGYTF. The DNA for the CDR3 is TGCAGCGTTGGCACGGTCGACTATGGCTACACCTTC.

CDR3 nucleotides: TGTGCCAGCAGTGTGAGTGGCAATCAGCCCCAGCATTTT. It encodes CASSVSGNQPQHF. The genes are TRBV6-1 and TRBJ1-5; no firm D call. Trimming took off 4 bases at V and 2 bases at J, with 6 bases between the two ends. Germline V gene data show CDR1 as MNHNS and CDR2 as SASEGT. The CDR3 extends over 13 amino acids.

The V and J genes are TRBV28 and TRBJ1-5; D may be TRBD1 (6 bases). V was pared by 3 bases and J by 5 bases, with 14 bases between. From germline, CDR1 is MDHEN and CDR2 SYDVKM. This CDR3 region has 15 residues. The CDR3 nucleotides are TGTGCCAGCAGTTTGTTGGGGACAATGGATCAGCCCCAGCATTTT. Encoded protein: CASSLLGTMDQPQHF.

This clone was seen only a few times. The chain combines TRBV6-1 with TRBJ1-5, with 7 bases lining up with TRBD1. Germline values: CDR1 MNHNS, CDR2 SASEGT. This CDR3 contains 14 residues. After removal of 7 bases from V and 1 base from J, the junction contained 4 bases not matched to a gene. CDR3 protein: CASTPGQSNQPQHF. CDR3 sequence (DNA): TGTGCCAGCACCCCGGGACAGAGCAATCAGCCCCAGCATTTT.

The rearrangement uses TRBV4-1 and TRBJ2-1, with no clear D. V lost 2 bases to trimming and J lost 7 bases, with 21 bases between them. Germline loops: CDR1 MGHRA, CDR2 YSYEKL. This CDR3 comprises 17 residues. This chain's CDR3 is CASSQSVVGFAVNEQFF. CDR3 nucleotide sequence: TGCGCCAGCAGCCAATCGGTTGTTGGCTTTGCGGTTAATGAGCAGTTCTTC.